These 6 T cell receptor beta chains share one sample of origin, sequenced in a study of T-cell reconstitution after alpha-beta-depleted transplantation in children. Library preparation (for TCRbeta) was performed with unique molecular identifiers. MiXCR was run by TCRdb on the PCR reads, yielding one entry per CDR3 protein. The table shows around 300,000 distinct CDR3 sequences, with 20% to 30% occurring only once. Sequencing was performed on PBMCs, mostly from graft donor cells, taken 180 days after TCRalphabeta/CD19-depleted stem cell transplant. The receptors here all came from a male patient under 18 who had a stem cell transplant for acute lymphoblastic leukemia, so the T cells may come from the graft donor.

This clonotype has just a few counts. The V call is TRBV18, the J call TRBJ1-4; TRBD1 aligns across 10 bases. J gave up 7 bases and V 2 bases, and 1 base lay outside the gene matches. From germline, CDR1 is KGHSH and CDR2 LQKENI. This CDR3 region has 14 residues. DNA of the CDR3: TGTGCCAGCTCACCAGGGACAGGGGCTGAAAAACTGTTTTTT. Its protein is CASSPGTGAEKLFF.

The V gene is TRBV7-9, the J gene TRBJ1-4; D remains ambiguous. The CDR3 runs 16 residues. CDR1 SEHNR and CDR2 FQNEAQ come from the germline V gene (reference sequence). The germline V and J ends were trimmed by 4 bases and 8 bases, with 20 bases remaining between them. CDR3 DNA: TGTGCCAGCAGCTCGGACCGTCTGAAGGAGGAAGAAAAACTGTTTTTT. Protein sequence: CASSSDRLKEEEKLFF. Full variable domain (outside the CDR3, taken from reference TRBV7-9 and TRBJ1-4): DTGVSQNPRHKITKRGQNVTFRCDPISEHNRLYWYRQTLGQGPEFLTYFQNEAQLEKSRLLSDRFSAERPKGSFSTLEIQRTEQGDSAMYLCASSSDRLKEEEKLFFGSGTQLSVL.

The chain uses TRBV4-1 and TRBJ2-1; D gene ambiguous. The CDR3 length is 16 residues. The V end was cut by 3 bases, the J end by 0 bases, with 12 bases between. Germline assignment: CDR1 MGHRA and CDR2 YSYEKL. CDR3 region: CASSHFDLTSYNEQFF. In nucleotides, the CDR3 is TGCGCCAGCAGCCATTTTGACTTGACCTCCTACAATGAGCAGTTCTTC.

This clonotype was picked up a small number of times. The chain has TRBV14 and TRBJ2-7, with D perhaps assigned TRBD1 or TRBD2 (5 bases each). Trimming pared 0 bases from V and 2 bases from J, leaving 8 bases between. CDR1 and CDR2 (germline): SGHDN, FVKESK. This CDR3 has 14 amino acids. The CDR3 nucleotides read TGTGCCAGCAGCCAAGATAGGGGACCCTACGAGCAGTACTTC. It specifies CASSQDRGPYEQYF.

This clonotype was recorded a few times. The chain links TRBV29-1 to TRBJ2-7; 7 nucleotides line up with TRBD1. The V segment lost 4 bases and the J segment 7 bases; nucleotides outside the gene matches: 7. The CDR3 contains 12 residues. Germline V gene data show CDR1 as SQVTM and CDR2 as ANQGSEA. The CDR3 DNA sequence: TGCAGCGTTGGACAGGGAGTAGTAGAGCAGTACTTC. Amino acid sequence: CSVGQGVVEQYF.

In its sample, this clonotype was seen a few times. V usage is TRBV5-1 and J usage is TRBJ1-6; D might be TRBD1 (5 bases). CDR1 is SGHRS, CDR2 YFSETQ, per germline. The V end lost 0 bases, the J end lost 11 bases, and 12 bases lay between the germline ends. CDR3 length: 14 amino acids. In DNA, the CDR3 is TGCGCCAGCAGCTTGGGGCCCGGGGGGGCACCCCTCCACTTT. Translating it yields CASSLGPGGAPLHF.